Below, 5 T cell receptor beta chains from the same sample are listed, as sequenced in a study of cytomegalovirus exposure and HLA in healthy donors. 60 Vbeta and 13 Jbeta primers were used in PCR. Method: immunoSEQ multiplex PCR; TCRdb's copy keeps in-frame clones and lacks some. The repertoire holds approximately 98,000 clones, with more than 60% as singletons. The sample comprised PBMCs. The receptors shown here come from a man younger than 35 in good health and CMV-seropositive.

This clone was detected only a few times. The V and J genes are TRBV10-3 and TRBJ1-1; 7 bases are shared with TRBD1. Unmatched junction bases numbered 13, after V lost 11 bases and J lost 4 bases. Germline CDR1 and CDR2: ENHRY and SYGVKD. The CDR3 is made up of 14 amino acids. CDR3 sequence (DNA): TGTGCCGCTCTCGACAGGGAAGGAGGCACTGAAGCTTTCTTT. Amino acid sequence: CAALDREGGTEAFF.

V is TRBV2 and J is TRBJ2-1, with TRBD2 identical over 11 bases. This CDR3 spans 15 amino acids. Germline trimming cut 6 bases from V and 2 bases from J; bases unmatched to any gene: 3. Germline values: CDR1 SNHLY, CDR2 FYNNEI. CDR3 bases: TGTGCCAGCAGCAGACTAGCGGGGACCTACAATGAGCAGTTCTTC. Amino acid sequence: CASSRLAGTYNEQFF.

The genes are TRBV28 and TRBJ1-2; a possible D gene is TRBD1 (5 bases). Germline CDR1 and CDR2: MDHEN and SYDVKM. V gave up 4 bases and J gave up 4 bases, with 19 bases separating them. The CDR3 extends over 16 amino acids. CDR3 sequence reads: CASSWGVGSVSYGYTF. In DNA, the CDR3 is TGTGCCAGCAGTTGGGGGGTAGGATCGGTTAGCTATGGCTACACCTTC.

This clone was picked up a small number of times. V and J are TRBV10-3 and TRBJ1-1; unclear D gene. With 6 bases removed from V and 4 bases from J, the gap between germline ends came to 9 bases. The CDR3 length is 12 residues. The germline V gene encodes CDR1 ENHRY and CDR2 SYGVKD. The CDR3 region is CAIRAPSTEAFF. In DNA, the CDR3 is TGTGCCATCAGGGCCCCTTCCACTGAAGCTTTCTTT.

The chain has TRBV27 and TRBJ1-6; a possible D gene is TRBD1 (5 bases). V lost 4 bases and J 2 bases, leaving 9 bases between the germline ends. Germline V gives CDR1 MNHEY, CDR2 SMNVEV (reference sequence). The CDR3 extends over 15 amino acids. Here the CDR3 DNA reads TGTGCCAGCAGTTCGGGACTGCCCTATAATTCACCCCTCCACTTT. This sequence encodes CASSSGLPYNSPLHF.